One T cell receptor (beta chain) is described in this entry. This sample was taken from a study of blood T cell repertoires in COVID-19. Profiling relied on immunoSEQ multiplex PCR, and the TCRdb table lists in-frame clones only, not all of them. The sample contains around 130,000 clones, about four fifths of which appear only once. The V segment lost 6 bases and the J segment 6 bases; nucleotides outside the gene matches: 5. Germline V gene data show CDR1 as ENHRY and CDR2 as SYGVKD. The CDR3 loop spans 14 amino acids. The specimen was peripheral blood. V and J are TRBV10-3 and TRBJ2-1, with TRBD1 matching 10 bases. This receptor was obtained from a human donor in a cohort sampled during active COVID-19. The CDR3 reads CAIRTGTGVNEQFF. The CDR3 DNA reads TGTGCCATCAGGACCGGGACAGGGGTCAATGAGCAGTTCTTC.